These 20 T cell receptor beta chains originate from one sample sequenced in a study of blood T cell repertoires in COVID-19. Data came from immunoSEQ multiplex PCR; TCRdb stores just in-frame clones and leaves some out. The sample has 250,000 to 300,000 clones, 87% seen once. The specimen sequenced was peripheral blood. The receptors stem from a woman between 50 and 59 years old who had recovered from COVID-19.

V usage is TRBV6-5 and J usage is TRBJ2-7, with 12 bases matching TRBD1. Germline lookup yields CDR1 MNHEY and CDR2 SVGAGI. This CDR3 has 15 residues. V lost 8 bases, J lost 6 bases, and 11 bases stayed unmatched. The CDR3 region has the DNA TGTGCCAGCGGACGAATCGGGACAGGGGGCGCCGAGCAGTACTTC. It translates to CASGRIGTGGAEQYF.

The chain is built from TRBV7-8 and TRBJ2-3; 13 nucleotides agree with TRBD2. Germline V gives CDR1 SGHVS, CDR2 FQNEAQ. The V and J ends lost 4 bases and 2 bases, in that order; junction bases with no gene match: 3. This CDR3 spans 16 amino acids. The CDR3 DNA reads as TGTGCCAGCAGCTCCGGACTAGCGGGAGTCACAGATACGCAGTATTTT. Amino acid sequence: CASSSGLAGVTDTQYF. Full variable domain (rest looked up from reference TRBV7-8 and TRBJ2-3): GAGVSQSPRYKVAKRGQDVALRCDPISGHVSLFWYQQALGQGPEFLTYFQNEAQLDKSGLPSDRFFAERPEGSVSTLKIQRTQQEDSAVYLCASSSGLAGVTDTQYFGPGTRLTVL.

In its sample, this clone was seen a few times. This sequence joins TRBV5-1 and TRBJ1-5; D unclear. The CDR3 sequence is 15 residues long. Germline CDR1 SGHRS, CDR2 YFSETQ. Trimming pared 0 bases from V and 5 bases from J, leaving 12 bases between. CDR3 residues: CASSLGAGGDQPQHF. The CDR3 DNA reads as TGCGCCAGCAGCTTGGGCGCCGGAGGTGATCAGCCCCAGCATTTT.

This chain connects TRBV5-1 to TRBJ1-2; tentative D call: TRBD1 (5 bases). Trimming removed 9 bases at V and 1 base at J, with 16 bases between. Germline loops: CDR1 SGHRS, CDR2 YFSETQ. CDR3 size: 14 residues. The DNA for the CDR3 is TGCGCCACCGGAGCGGGGGGTGATAACTATGGCTACACCTTC. It encodes CATGAGGDNYGYTF.

The chain combines TRBV6-5 with TRBJ1-1, with unresolved D. Germline CDR1 and CDR2: MNHEY and SVGAGI. Trimming took off 6 bases at V and 4 bases at J, with 12 bases between the two ends. This CDR3 spans 13 amino acids. The CDR3, as DNA: TGTGCCAGCAGGGCGCCGGGAGGCACTGAAGCTTTCTTT. Protein product: CASRAPGGTEAFF.

The V gene is TRBV30, the J gene TRBJ2-1, with 9 positions matching TRBD1. The CDR3 is 15 residues long. The germline gives CDR1 GTSNPN, CDR2 SVGIG (reference sequence). V lost 5 bases to trimming and J lost 9 bases; unmatched junction nucleotides: 14. The CDR3 DNA follows: TGTGCCTGGGAGCTCCGGGACAGGGACCTTCCTGAGCAGTTCTTC. Its protein product is CAWELRDRDLPEQFF.

The CDR3 DNA sequence: TGTGCCTGGAGTGTAACGGTCAGCAGGGAAAAACTGTTTTTT. Amino acids: CAWSVTVSREKLFF. J is TRBJ1-4 and V is TRBV30; no reliable D call. In germline, CDR1 is GTSNPN, CDR2 SVGIG (reference sequence). The V gene lost 0 bases and the J gene lost 8 bases, with 13 bases spanning the gap. The CDR3 loop spans 14 amino acids.

This rearrangement joins TRBV4-3 to TRBJ1-1; unclear D gene. Trimming pared 3 bases from V and 5 bases from J, leaving 16 bases between. The CDR3 spans 15 residues. The germline gives CDR1 LGHNA, CDR2 YSLEER. CDR3 DNA: TGCGCCAGCAGCCAGGATGACGGGATGGGGACTGAAGCTTTCTTT. Translated, it gives CASSQDDGMGTEAFF.

This clone has a single count. Here the CDR3 DNA reads TGTGCCAGCAGCAGCAACCCGACAGGTCAGCCCCAGCATTTT. Translation: CASSSNPTGQPQHF. The chain couples TRBV7-2 to TRBJ1-5; possible D gene TRBD1, 6 bases. The germline CDR1 and CDR2 sequences are SGHTA and FQGNSA. The ends were cut back, 5 bases at V and 6 bases at J, with 14 bases in the middle. CDR3 length equals 14 residues.

This chain joins TRBV9 and TRBJ2-2, with TRBD1 identical over 11 bases. Germline V CDR1 and CDR2: SGDLS, YYNGEE. The CDR3 covers 17 residues. The trim removed 0 bases at V and 4 bases at J, leaving 5 bases unmatched. The CDR3 DNA follows: TGTGCCAGCAGCGTAGCTCACGGGACAGGGGGCACCGGGGAGCTGTTTTTT. Translation: CASSVAHGTGGTGELFF. The variable domain in full, completed from reference TRBV9 and TRBJ2-2, reads DSGVTQTPKHLITATGQRVTLRCSPRSGDLSVYWYQQSLDQGLQFLIQYYNGEERAKGNILERFSAQQFPDLHSELNLSSLELGDSALYFCASSVAHGTGGTGELFFGEGSRLTVL.

This clone was recorded a few times. V usage is TRBV5-1 and J usage is TRBJ1-4, with D possibly matching TRBD1 (5 bases). The CDR3 loop spans 16 amino acids. The V end was cut by 0 bases, the J end by 2 bases, with 11 bases between. From germline, CDR1 is SGHRS and CDR2 YFSETQ. The CDR3 DNA follows: TGCGCCAGCAGCTTGGGGGCAGGGAACACTAATGAAAAACTGTTTTTT. It specifies CASSLGAGNTNEKLFF. Drawing the rest from reference TRBV5-1 and TRBJ1-4, the complete variable domain is KAGVTQTPRYLIKTRGQQVTLSCSPISGHRSVSWYQQTPGQGLQFLFEYFSETQRNKGNFPGRFSGRQFSNSRSEMNVSTLELGDSALYLCASSLGAGNTNEKLFFGSGTQLSVL.

The chain employs TRBV14 and TRBJ1-2, with D hard to call. The germline V gene has CDR1 SGHDN and CDR2 FVKESK. V shed 1 base and J shed 5 bases, with 11 bases lying between them. The CDR3 sequence is 14 residues long. The CDR3 loop is CASSQVTGGYGYTF. DNA of the CDR3: TGTGCCAGCAGCCAAGTCACGGGCGGGTATGGCTACACCTTC.

The chain links TRBV5-1 to TRBJ1-1, with D maybe TRBD1 (5 bases). V lost 4 bases, J lost 4 bases, and 14 bases lay in between. The CDR3 contains 14 residues. Germline CDR1 is SGHRS and CDR2 is YFSETQ. This chain's CDR3 is CASSSAGVGTEAFF. As DNA, the CDR3 is TGCGCCAGCAGCAGCGCGGGGGTTGGCACTGAAGCTTTCTTT.

J is TRBJ1-2 and V is TRBV5-6, with D unclear. The CDR3 is 11 amino acids. Trimming removed 5 bases at V and 2 bases at J, with 4 bases between. Germline CDR1 and CDR2: SGHDT and YYEEEE. CDR3 sequence (DNA): TGTGCCAGCAGTCAGAACTATGGCTACACCTTC. The encoded protein is CASSQNYGYTF. The full variable domain, rest sourced from reference TRBV5-6 and TRBJ1-2, is DAGVTQSPTHLIKTRGQQVTLRCSPKSGHDTVSWYQQALGQGPQFIFQYYEEEERQRGNFPDRFSGHQFPNYSSELNVNALLLGDSALYLCASSQNYGYTFGSGTRLTVV.

The rearrangement links TRBV6-2 or TRBV6-3 to TRBJ1-4; 7 nucleotides agree with TRBD1. With V trimmed by 3 bases and J by 3 bases, 4 bases remained unmatched. The germline V gene encodes CDR1 MNHEY and CDR2 SVGEGT. This CDR3 is built from 15 residues. CDR3 bases: TGTGCCAGCAGTTATCGACAGGGAGCTAATGAAAAACTGTTTTTT. This sequence encodes CASSYRQGANEKLFF.

The rearrangement joins TRBV6-5 to TRBJ1-1; D remains ambiguous. V gave up 10 bases and J gave up 4 bases, with 10 bases separating them. CDR1 is MNHEY and CDR2 is SVGAGI in the germline V gene. The CDR3 has 11 residues. CDR3 coding DNA: TGTGCCACGCTCACGGGCACTGAAGCTTTCTTT. As protein: CATLTGTEAFF.

The rearrangement joins TRBV14 to TRBJ1-1; TRBD1 matches at 8 bases. CDR1 and CDR2 from the germline V gene are SGHDN and FVKESK. The V segment lost 2 bases and the J segment 6 bases; nucleotides outside the gene matches: 8. The CDR3 runs 15 residues. CDR3 in amino acids: CASSQKVTGASEAFF. The CDR3 DNA reads TGTGCCAGCAGCCAAAAAGTGACAGGGGCCTCTGAAGCTTTCTTT. Filled out from reference TRBV14 and TRBJ1-1, the complete variable domain reads EAGVTQFPSHSVIEKGQTVTLRCDPISGHDNLYWYRRVMGKEIKFLLHFVKESKQDESGMPNNRFLAERTGGTYSTLKVQPAELEDSGVYFCASSQKVTGASEAFFGQGTRLTVV.

V and J are TRBV3-1 (or the pseudogene TRBV3-2) and TRBJ2-7; tentatively, D is TRBD1 (5 bases). The germline V gene has CDR1 LGHDT and CDR2 YNNKEL (reference sequence). The CDR3 covers 14 residues. V lost 1 base, J lost 3 bases, and 10 bases lay in between. Here the CDR3 DNA reads TGTGCCAGCAGCCAAGGCCTCAGGGTCTACGAGCAGTACTTC. Translating gives CASSQGLRVYEQYF.

The chain is built from TRBV7-2 and TRBJ2-1; 10 bases are shared with TRBD1. Losses at the gene ends were 4 bases for V and 5 bases for J; bases not matched to a gene: 11. Germline V gene lookup returns CDR1 SGHTA and CDR2 FQGNSA. CDR3 length equals 17 residues. This chain's CDR3 is CASSSRTGGLPHNEQFF. CDR3 in DNA: TGTGCCAGCAGCTCTCGGACAGGGGGACTACCGCACAATGAGCAGTTCTTC.

V gene TRBV7-2 combines with J gene TRBJ2-7; 10 bases are shared with TRBD1. This CDR3 contains 17 residues. Germline loops: CDR1 SGHTA, CDR2 FQGNSA. V trimming: 2 bases; J trimming: 2 bases; junction bases outside the gene matches: 9. The CDR3 sequence: CASSLREGGQGTYEQYF. CDR3 nucleotide sequence: TGTGCCAGCAGCTTACGGGAAGGGGGACAGGGGACCTACGAGCAGTACTTC. Variable domain in full (rest from reference TRBV7-2 and TRBJ2-7): GAGVSQSPSNKVTEKGKDVELRCDPISGHTALYWYRQSLGQGLEFLIYFQGNSAPDKSGLPSDRFSAERTGGSVSTLTIQRTQQEDSAVYLCASSLREGGQGTYEQYFGPGTRLTVT.